Shown below are 7 T cell receptor beta chains from a single sample sequenced in a study of T cell responses to AZD1222 COVID-19 vaccine. Sequenced by immunoSEQ multiplex PCR; TCRdb stores in-frame clones only, minus some. The top ten hold around 3.3% of the sample, which has roughly 150,000 clones, about 92% seen once. The specimen comprised peripheral blood, sampled 28 days after the second AZD1222 dose. The source is an adult who received the AZD1222 COVID-19 vaccine.

V usage is TRBV19 and J usage is TRBJ1-2; D uncertain. CDR1 and CDR2 (germline): LNHDA, SQIVND (reference sequence). Trimming stripped 6 bases from V and 2 bases from J, with 19 bases between. The CDR3 has 16 amino acids. CDR3 loop: CASRDIRLGLNYGYTF. CDR3 DNA sequence: TGTGCCAGTAGGGATATTAGGTTGGGCCTAAACTATGGCTACACCTTC.

The J gene is TRBJ1-6, the V gene TRBV9; no firm D call. V was trimmed by 2 bases and J by 0 bases, leaving 12 bases between them. Germline V CDR1 and CDR2: SGDLS, YYNGEE. This CDR3 comprises 17 residues. This chain's CDR3 is CASSVYSSNSYNSPLHF. The DNA of the CDR3 is TGTGCCAGCAGCGTGTACTCTTCTAACTCCTATAATTCACCCCTCCACTTT.

The rearrangement joins TRBV10-3 to TRBJ1-1; no definite D call. Germline lookup yields CDR1 ENHRY and CDR2 SYGVKD. The CDR3 spans 13 residues. Trimming removed 7 bases at V and 0 bases at J, with 9 bases between. CDR3: CAITMQLNTEAFF. CDR3 sequence (DNA): TGTGCCATCACGATGCAGCTGAACACTGAAGCTTTCTTT.

J is TRBJ1-5 and V is TRBV5-5; D call uncertain. With 2 bases removed from V and 7 bases from J, the gap between germline ends came to 10 bases. Germline values: CDR1 SGHKS, CDR2 YYEKEE (reference sequence). The CDR3 covers 13 residues. The CDR3 loop is CASSFGPGQPQHF. The DNA of the CDR3 is TGTGCCAGCAGCTTTGGACCGGGACAGCCCCAGCATTTT.

The rearrangement uses TRBV27 and TRBJ2-1; the match to TRBD2 covers 9 bases. Per the germline V gene, CDR1 is MNHEY and CDR2 is SMNVEV (reference sequence). V shed 3 bases, J shed 6 bases, and the junction held 12 bases outside the gene matches. This CDR3 contains 17 residues. In DNA, the CDR3 is TGTGCCAGCAGTTTCCTGAGAGGGAGCGGGAGGTCCAATGAGCAGTTCTTC. This gives the protein CASSFLRGSGRSNEQFF.

The V and J genes are TRBV19 and TRBJ2-1; 15 nucleotides line up with TRBD2. V lost 6 bases and J lost 1; bases outside the gene matches: 7. The CDR3 is 18 amino acids. In germline, CDR1 is LNHDA, CDR2 SQIVND (reference sequence). Written as DNA, the CDR3 is TGTGCCAGTAGCCGGGGACTAGCGGGAGGCCCGTCCTACAATGAGCAGTTCTTC. This translates into CASSRGLAGGPSYNEQFF.

The chain joins TRBV2 to TRBJ2-3; 7 nucleotides match TRBD1. The V and J ends lost 6 bases and 4 bases, in that order; junction bases with no gene match: 4. Looked up from germline, CDR1 is SNHLY and CDR2 is FYNNEI. CDR3 length: 13 residues. CDR3 loop: CASRGDRADTQYF. The CDR3 region has the DNA TGTGCCAGCAGAGGAGACAGGGCAGATACGCAGTATTTT. Based on the CDR3 plus reference TRBV2 and TRBJ2-3, the full variable domain is EPEVTQTPSHQVTQMGQEVILRCVPISNHLYFYWYRQILGQKVEFLVSFYNNEISEKSEIFDDQFSVERPDGSNFTLKIRSTKLEDSAMYFCASRGDRADTQYFGPGTRLTVL.